This T cell receptor (beta chain) was sequenced for a study of blood T cells in healthy people across ages. For the study at large: With template switching, about one barcoded beta molecule was captured per two T cells. Study findings and constraints: While age rose, TCR beta diversity per million T cells dropped in a roughly linear way.

For the second PCR, which ran for roughly 6 to 12 cycles, a sample-barcoded 5' primer and a J-beta primer mix were used. TCRdb reprocessed the 5' RACE reads with MiXCR, giving one entry per CDR3 protein. The sample lists over 500,000 distinct CDR3 sequences, about 27% seen once, with about 3.9% in the top ten. This clonotype has a handful of counts. Antigen unknown. The length of the CDR3 is 11 residues. V lost 8 bases and J lost 6, with 8 bases in between. Germline CDR1 WSHSY, CDR2 SAAADI. These same records also appear under a second study, on T cells of mothers and their children.

The receptor comes from a boy between 2 and 10 years old in good health. Sequencing was performed on blood. The chain uses TRBV10-2 and TRBJ2-1, with D hard to call. CDR3 protein: CASRSANEQFF. The CDR3 nucleotides are TGCGCCAGCCGGTCAGCCAATGAGCAGTTCTTC.